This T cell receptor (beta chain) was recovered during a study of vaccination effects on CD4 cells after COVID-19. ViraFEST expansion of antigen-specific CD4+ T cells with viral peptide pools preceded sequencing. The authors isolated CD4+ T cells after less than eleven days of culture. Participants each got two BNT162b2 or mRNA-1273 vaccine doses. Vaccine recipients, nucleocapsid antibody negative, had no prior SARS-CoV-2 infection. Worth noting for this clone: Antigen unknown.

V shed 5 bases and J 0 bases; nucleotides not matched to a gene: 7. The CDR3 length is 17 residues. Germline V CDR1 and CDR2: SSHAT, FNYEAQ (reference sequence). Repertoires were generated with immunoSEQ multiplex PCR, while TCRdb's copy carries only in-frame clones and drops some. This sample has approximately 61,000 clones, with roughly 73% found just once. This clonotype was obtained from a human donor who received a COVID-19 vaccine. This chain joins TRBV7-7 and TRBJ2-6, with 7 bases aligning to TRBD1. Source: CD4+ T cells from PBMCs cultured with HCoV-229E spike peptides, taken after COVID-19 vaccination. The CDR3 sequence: CASSHGTVSSGANVLTF. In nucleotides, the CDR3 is TGTGCCAGCAGCCATGGGACAGTGAGCTCTGGGGCCAACGTCCTGACTTTC.